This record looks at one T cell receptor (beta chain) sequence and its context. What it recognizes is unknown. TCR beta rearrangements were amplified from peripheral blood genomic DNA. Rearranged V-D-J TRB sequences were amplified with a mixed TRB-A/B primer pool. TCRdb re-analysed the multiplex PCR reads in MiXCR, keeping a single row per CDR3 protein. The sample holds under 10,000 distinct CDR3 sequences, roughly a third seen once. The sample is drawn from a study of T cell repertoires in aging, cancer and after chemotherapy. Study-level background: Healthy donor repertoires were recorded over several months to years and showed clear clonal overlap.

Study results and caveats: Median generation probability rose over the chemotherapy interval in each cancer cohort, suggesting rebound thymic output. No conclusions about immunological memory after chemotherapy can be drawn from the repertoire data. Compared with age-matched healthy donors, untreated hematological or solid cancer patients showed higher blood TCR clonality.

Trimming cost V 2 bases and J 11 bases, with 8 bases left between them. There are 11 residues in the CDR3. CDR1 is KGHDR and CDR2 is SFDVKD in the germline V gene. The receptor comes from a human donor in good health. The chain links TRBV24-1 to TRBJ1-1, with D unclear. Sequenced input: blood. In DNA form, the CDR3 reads TGTGCCACCAGTGATTCCGTTCGTGCTTTCTTT. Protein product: CATSDSVRAFF.